This T cell receptor beta chain was identified in a study of blood T cell repertoires in COVID-19. Across the whole study: T cells, B-cell-depleted T cells, or PBMCs supplied cDNA or gDNA.

Here immunoSEQ multiplex PCR was the method, and the copy in TCRdb shows in-frame clones only, minus some. The sample has roughly 380,000 clones, about 91% seen once. The CDR3 is 16 amino acids. Germline CDR1 is MNHNS and CDR2 is SASEGT. The J segment lost 2 bases and the V segment lost 4 bases, leaving 8 bases of the junction unmatched. This clone was counted a single time. The sequence was obtained from a woman aged 40 to 50 with COVID-19, enrolled during active disease. The rearrangement links TRBV6-1 to TRBJ2-1, with 7 bases identical to TRBD2. Input material: peripheral blood. The CDR3 loop reads CASSALGGGPYNEQFF. DNA for the CDR3: TGTGCCAGCAGTGCCCTGGGGGGGGGACCCTACAATGAGCAGTTCTTC.